This is a list of T cell receptor beta chains from one sample in a study of cytotoxic CD8 clonotypes in ibrutinib-treated CLL. Sequencing was performed with immunoSEQ multiplex PCR; in TCRdb, only in-frame clones are kept and a portion is missing. The table has approximately 40,000 clones, about three quarters seen once; the top ten hold roughly a tenth. The sequenced sample was PBMCs, obtained at disease progression, from a patient treated with ibrutinib. These receptors were taken from a human donor with chronic lymphocytic leukemia. Each CDR3 is given with its conserved first and last residue. A D gene is named only where the DNA matches it firmly. For some rows the clone size is stated as once, few or many, or as a class when expanded; others skip it.

size	V	J	D	CDR3	DNA
NA	TRBV5-4	TRBJ2-7	NA	CASSPGRQGPLRPYEQYF	TGTGCCAGCAGCCCCGGTCGGCAGGGGCCGCTTCGACCATACGAGCAGTACTTC
NA	TRBV4-1	TRBJ1-4	NA	CASSHPRFATNEKLFF	TGCGCCAGCAGCCACCCCCGGTTTGCAACTAATGAAAAACTGTTTTTT
NA	TRBV11-2	TRBJ1-1	NA	CASSLGSWGATEAFF	TGTGCCAGCAGCTTAGGATCTTGGGGGGCCACTGAAGCTTTCTTT
few	TRBV27	TRBJ1-5	NA	CASRAGPGPQHF	TGTGCCAGCAGAGCGGGCCCCGGACCCCAGCATTTT
few	TRBV27	TRBJ1-2	NA	CASSYDSFYGYTF	TGTGCCAGCAGCTACGACAGCTTCTATGGCTACACCTTC
NA	TRBV6-5	TRBJ2-7	TRBD1	CASSYSGQGVDEQYF	TGTGCCAGCAGTTACTCAGGACAGGGGGTGGACGAGCAGTACTTC
NA	TRBV4-1	TRBJ2-7	TRBD1	CASSQTGTGFDEQYF	TGCGCCAGCAGCCAAACCGGGACAGGGTTTGACGAGCAGTACTTC
NA	TRBV6-6	TRBJ2-7	NA	CASSYSSQGAHEQYF	TGTGCCAGCAGTTACTCGTCACAGGGTGCCCACGAGCAGTACTTC
few	TRBV9	TRBJ1-2	NA	CASSVDRGLWNGYTF	TGTGCCAGCAGCGTAGATCGGGGGCTTTGGAATGGCTACACCTTC
NA	TRBV5-4	TRBJ1-2	NA	CASSSSLAGGYTF	TGTGCCAGCAGCTCTTCCCTGGCTGGGGGCTACACCTTC
NA	TRBV27	TRBJ2-1	TRBD2	CASSPMGLAGNEQFF	TGTGCCAGCAGTCCGATGGGACTAGCGGGTAATGAGCAGTTCTTC
NA	TRBV6-4	TRBJ2-3	TRBD2	CASSSGFGRADTQYF	TGTGCCAGCAGTTCGGGATTTGGGAGGGCAGATACGCAGTATTTT
once	TRBV18	TRBJ2-7	NA	CASSPETVLSEQYF	TGTGCCAGCTCACCTGAGACAGTCCTTTCCGAGCAGTACTTC
NA	TRBV4-2	TRBJ1-6	NA	CASSQDVSSYNSPLHF	TGTGCCAGCAGCCAGGACGTCAGCTCCTATAATTCACCCCTCCACTTT
NA	TRBV11-2	TRBJ2-5	NA	CASSPLDGAGETQYF	TGTGCCAGCAGCCCTCTAGATGGGGCCGGGGAGACCCAGTACTTC
NA	TRBV10-3	TRBJ2-3	NA	CAISDSTDTQYF	TGTGCCATCAGTGACAGCACAGATACGCAGTATTTT
NA	TRBV7-6	TRBJ1-1	TRBD1	CASSRGVRGPTEAFF	TGTGCCAGCAGCCGGGGGGTCAGGGGGCCCACTGAAGCTTTCTTT
few	TRBV28	TRBJ1-2	TRBD1	CASSSPRGIGYGYTF	TGTGCCAGCAGTAGCCCCAGGGGGATAGGCTATGGCTACACCTTC
NA	TRBV9	TRBJ2-7	TRBD2	CASSQDAGGYEQYF	TGTGCCAGCAGCCAAGATGCGGGAGGCTACGAGCAGTACTTC
NA	TRBV30	TRBJ1-2	TRBD1	CAWGGGTDSHYTF	TGTGCCTGGGGTGGCGGGACAGACTCACACTACACCTTC
NA	TRBV27	TRBJ2-7	NA	CASSPTPSPLASAEQYF	TGTGCCAGCAGTCCCACCCCTTCACCACTAGCCTCCGCGGAGCAGTACTTC
NA	TRBV7-6	TRBJ1-1	TRBD1	CASSETGGYTEAFF	TGTGCCAGCAGCGAGACAGGGGGGTACACTGAAGCTTTCTTT
few	TRBV27	TRBJ2-7	TRBD1	CASSPDRGPDEQYF	TGTGCCAGCAGTCCGGACAGGGGGCCGGACGAGCAGTACTTC
NA	TRBV7-9	TRBJ2-5	TRBD2	CASSPTFTSGQETQYF	TGTGCCAGCAGCCCTACATTCACTAGCGGCCAAGAGACCCAGTACTTC
NA	TRBV28	TRBJ2-1	TRBD1	CASSLTGGNEQFF	TGTGCCAGCAGTTTAACAGGGGGAAATGAGCAGTTCTTC
NA	TRBV5-1	TRBJ1-5	TRBD1	CASSFGQEPTYSNQPQHF	TGCGCCAGCAGCTTTGGACAGGAACCGACTTATAGCAATCAGCCCCAGCATTTT
NA	TRBV23-1	TRBJ1-2	NA	CASSQMELYGYTF	TGCGCCAGCAGTCAAATGGAGTTGTATGGCTACACCTTC
NA	TRBV12-5	TRBJ2-1	NA	CASGFQSIVRSGASSYNEQFF	TGTGCTAGTGGTTTCCAATCAATTGTAAGAAGCGGTGCGAGCTCCTACAATGAGCAGTTCTTC
NA	TRBV5-1	TRBJ1-4	NA	CASSPAVGPANEKLFF	TGCGCCAGCAGCCCCGCTGTTGGGCCTGCTAATGAAAAACTGTTTTTT
NA	TRBV13	TRBJ2-7	TRBD1	CASSSLTGYSYEQYF	TGTGCCAGCAGCTCCTTGACAGGGTACTCCTACGAGCAGTACTTC
NA	TRBV4-1	TRBJ1-2	NA	CASSHIRVSGYTF	TGCGCCAGCAGCCACATCAGGGTGAGCGGCTACACCTTC
NA	TRBV7-8	TRBJ1-5	TRBD1	CASSPTGQASNQPQHF	TGTGCCAGCAGCCCCACCGGACAGGCTAGCAATCAGCCCCAGCATTTT
NA	TRBV6-4	TRBJ2-3	TRBD2	CASSGLAGADTQYF	TGTGCCAGCAGTGGACTAGCGGGGGCAGATACGCAGTATTTT
once	TRBV2	TRBJ1-5	TRBD1	CASSGDSNSNQPQHF	TGTGCCAGCAGTGGGGACAGTAATAGCAATCAGCCCCAGCATTTT
few	TRBV11-2	TRBJ2-6	NA	CASRYWGSGANVLTF	TGTGCCAGCAGATACTGGGGGTCTGGGGCCAACGTCCTGACTTTC
NA	TRBV6-1	TRBJ2-7	TRBD2	CASEREVPYEQYF	TGTGCCAGCGAGCGGGAGGTCCCCTACGAGCAGTACTTC
NA	TRBV28	TRBJ2-1	NA	CASSLSSSDNEQFF	TGTGCCAGCAGTTTATCGTCTAGCGATAATGAGCAGTTCTTC
NA	TRBV2	TRBJ2-2	NA	CASSWAGPGANTGELFF	TGTGCCAGCAGTTGGGCCGGGCCAGGGGCGAACACCGGGGAGCTGTTTTTT
NA	TRBV28	TRBJ1-4	TRBD1	CASREIRQGALGKLFF	TGTGCCAGCAGGGAGATAAGACAGGGGGCGCTTGGAAAACTGTTTTTT
NA	TRBV7-9	TRBJ2-5	TRBD2	CASSLGRGETQYF	TGTGCCAGCAGCTTAGGGCGGGGGGAGACCCAGTACTTC
NA	TRBV2	TRBJ2-1	NA	CASSILINNEQFF	TGTGCCAGCAGCATACTAATAAACAATGAGCAGTTCTTC
few	TRBV4-1	TRBJ1-1	NA	CASSQVWEGSNTEAFF	TGCGCCAGCAGCCAAGTGTGGGAGGGATCGAACACTGAAGCTTTCTTT
NA	TRBV5-1	TRBJ2-7	NA	CASSLETPYEQYF	TGCGCCAGCAGCTTGGAAACCCCCTACGAGCAGTACTTC
NA	TRBV5-1	TRBJ1-2	TRBD1	CASSFDRGYGYTF	TGCGCCAGCAGCTTTGACAGGGGATATGGCTACACCTTC
few	TRBV11-2	TRBJ1-2	NA	CASSLDSGEGYTF	TGTGCCAGCAGCTTAGACTCTGGGGAAGGCTACACCTTC
NA	TRBV28	TRBJ1-1	NA	CASSFRGRGVAEAFF	TGTGCCAGCAGTTTTCGGGGGCGTGGGGTCGCTGAAGCTTTCTTT
NA	TRBV6-5	TRBJ2-7	NA	CASSYGQSYEQYF	TGTGCCAGCAGTTACGGGCAGAGCTACGAGCAGTACTTC
NA	TRBV10-3	TRBJ1-3	NA	CAISESEVNTIYF	TGTGCCATCAGTGAGTCTGAGGTTAACACCATATATTTT
NA	TRBV27	TRBJ2-1	TRBD1	CASSKSRGYWTGELGEQFF	TGTGCCAGCAGTAAATCGAGGGGTTATTGGACAGGGGAACTGGGGGAGCAGTTCTTC
NA	TRBV5-1	TRBJ2-3	NA	CASSLGGTAGVDTQYF	TGCGCCAGCAGCTTGGGCGGGACCGCTGGGGTAGATACGCAGTATTTT
NA	TRBV4-1	TRBJ1-4	NA	CASSQIQGDEKLFF	TGCGCCAGCAGCCAAATCCAGGGTGATGAAAAACTGTTTTTT
medium-sized	TRBV6-1	TRBJ1-2	NA	CASTIRSFKFGYTF	TGTGCCAGCACGATCAGGTCTTTCAAGTTCGGCTACACCTTC
NA	TRBV2	TRBJ2-3	NA	CASSAGSRTSTDTQYF	TGTGCCAGCAGTGCGGGTAGCAGAACTAGCACAGATACGCAGTATTTT
NA	TRBV10-2	TRBJ1-5	NA	CASKAPNQPQHF	TGCGCCAGCAAGGCCCCCAATCAGCCCCAGCATTTT
NA	TRBV9	TRBJ2-2	NA	CASSVDFQANTGELFF	TGTGCCAGCAGCGTCGACTTTCAAGCGAACACCGGGGAGCTGTTTTTT
NA	TRBV11-2	TRBJ2-5	TRBD1	CASRPRGQETQYF	TGTGCCAGCAGGCCCAGGGGGCAAGAGACCCAGTACTTC
few	TRBV30	TRBJ1-6	TRBD1	CAWSVLQGNSPLHF	TGTGCCTGGAGTGTACTACAGGGGAATTCACCCCTCCACTTT
NA	TRBV28	TRBJ1-3	NA	CASSPRLGSGNTIYF	TGTGCCAGCAGTCCAAGGTTGGGCTCTGGAAACACCATATATTTT
NA	TRBV18	TRBJ1-1	NA	CASTPGDEAFF	TGTGCCAGCACACCTGGGGACGAAGCTTTCTTT
NA	TRBV6-5	TRBJ1-5	NA	CASSYSWTGNQPQHF	TGTGCCAGCAGTTACTCCTGGACAGGCAATCAGCCCCAGCATTTT